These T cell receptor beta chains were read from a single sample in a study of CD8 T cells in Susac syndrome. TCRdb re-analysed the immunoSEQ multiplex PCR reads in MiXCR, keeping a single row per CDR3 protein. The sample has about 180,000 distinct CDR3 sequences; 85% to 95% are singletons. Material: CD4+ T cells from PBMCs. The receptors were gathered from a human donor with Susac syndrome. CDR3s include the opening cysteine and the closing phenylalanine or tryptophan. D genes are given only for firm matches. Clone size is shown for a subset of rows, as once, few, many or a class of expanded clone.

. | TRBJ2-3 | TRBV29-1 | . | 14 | CSVTRTGAADTQYF | TGCAGCGTTACGCGAACCGGAGCGGCGGATACGCAGTATTTT
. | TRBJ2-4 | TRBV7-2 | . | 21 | CASSLALLGGPRPRAKNIQYF | TGTGCCAGCAGCTTAGCGCTTTTGGGGGGCCCTCGGCCGAGGGCCAAAAACATTCAGTACTTC
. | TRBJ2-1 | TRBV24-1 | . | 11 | CATEVYNEQFF | TGTGCCACCGAGGTCTACAATGAGCAGTTCTTC
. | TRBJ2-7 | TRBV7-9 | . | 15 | CASSNGLQSSYEQYF | TGTGCCAGCAGCAACGGGCTACAAAGCTCCTACGAGCAGTACTTC
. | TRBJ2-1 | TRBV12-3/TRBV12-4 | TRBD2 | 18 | CASSSPALIAGSYNEQFF | TGTGCCAGCAGTTCCCCGGCTTTAATAGCGGGGTCCTACAATGAGCAGTTCTTC
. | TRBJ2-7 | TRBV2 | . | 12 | CASSGLSYEQYF | TGTGCCAGCAGCGGGCTCTCCTACGAGCAGTACTTC
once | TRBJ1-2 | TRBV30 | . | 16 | CAWSGGGGLGAYGYTF | TGTGCCTGGAGTGGAGGGGGTGGGCTAGGGGCCTATGGCTACACCTTC
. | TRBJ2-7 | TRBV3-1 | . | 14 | CASSQAVAGIEQYF | TGTGCCAGCAGCCAAGCTGTCGCCGGAATCGAGCAGTACTTC
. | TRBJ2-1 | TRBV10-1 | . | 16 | CASSGQSGNTYNEQFF | TGCGCCAGCAGTGGACAGAGCGGAAATACCTACAATGAGCAGTTCTTC
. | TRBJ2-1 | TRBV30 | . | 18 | CAWTRDLTSGSSYNEQFF | TGTGCCTGGACGAGGGACTTAACCAGTGGGAGCTCCTACAATGAGCAGTTCTTC
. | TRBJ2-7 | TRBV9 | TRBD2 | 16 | CASSVGGRVALYEQYF | TGTGCCAGCAGCGTAGGAGGGAGGGTAGCCCTCTACGAGCAGTACTTC
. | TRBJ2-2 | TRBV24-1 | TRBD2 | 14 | CATSALAGPGELFF | TGTGCCACCAGTGCTCTAGCGGGCCCCGGGGAGCTGTTTTTT
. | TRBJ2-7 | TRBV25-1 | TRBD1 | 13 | CAARGQGNYEQYF | TGTGCCGCTAGAGGACAGGGCAACTACGAGCAGTACTTC
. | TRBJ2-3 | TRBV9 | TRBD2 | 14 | CASSVGRAADTQYF | TGTGCCAGCAGCGTCGGGAGGGCCGCAGATACGCAGTATTTT
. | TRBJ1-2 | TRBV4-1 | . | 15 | CASSQDPGRIYGYTF | TGCGCCAGCAGCCAAGATCCTGGGAGAATCTATGGCTACACCTTC
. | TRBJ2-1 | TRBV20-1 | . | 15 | CSARRGTGSYNEQFF | TGCAGTGCCCGAAGGGGGACGGGCTCCTACAATGAGCAGTTCTTC
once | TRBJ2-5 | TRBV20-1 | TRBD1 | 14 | CSAQQGGGQETQYF | TGCAGTGCCCAACAGGGGGGTGGCCAAGAGACCCAGTACTTC
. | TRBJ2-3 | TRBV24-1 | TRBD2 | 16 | CATSDGGSWSTDTQYF | TGTGCCACCAGTGATGGCGGGAGTTGGAGCACAGATACGCAGTATTTT
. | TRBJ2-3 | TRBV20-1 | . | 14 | CSARSGASTDTQYF | TGCAGTGCCAGATCCGGGGCCAGCACAGATACGCAGTATTTT
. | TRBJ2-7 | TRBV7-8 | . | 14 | CASSFPGPRDEQYF | TGTGCCAGCAGCTTCCCTGGTCCTAGGGACGAGCAGTACTTC
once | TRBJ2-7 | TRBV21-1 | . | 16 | CASSKSPGQWPYEQYF | TGTGCCAGCAGCAAAAGCCCGGGACAGTGGCCCTACGAGCAGTACTTC
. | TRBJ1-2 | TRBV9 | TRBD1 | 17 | CASSAGQGIPDNYGYTF | TGTGCCAGCAGCGCGGGACAGGGGATTCCTGACAACTATGGCTACACCTTC
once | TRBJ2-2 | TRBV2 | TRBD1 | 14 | CASTERTGAGELFF | TGTGCCAGCACCGAAAGGACAGGGGCCGGGGAGCTGTTTTTT
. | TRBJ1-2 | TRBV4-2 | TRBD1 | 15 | CASSQADRDGNGYTF | TGTGCCAGCAGCCAAGCGGACAGGGATGGGAATGGCTACACCTTC
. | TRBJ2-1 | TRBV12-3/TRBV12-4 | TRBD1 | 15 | CASIRDRSLYNEQFF | TGTGCCAGCATCAGGGACAGGTCCCTATACAATGAGCAGTTCTTC
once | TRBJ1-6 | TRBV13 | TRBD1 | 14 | CASSVTGGSSPLHF | TGTGCCAGCAGCGTAACAGGGGGTAGTTCACCCCTCCACTTT
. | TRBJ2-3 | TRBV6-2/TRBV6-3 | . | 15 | CASSSSGTSKYTQYF | TGTGCCAGCAGTTCTTCCGGGACGTCAAAGTATACGCAGTATTTT